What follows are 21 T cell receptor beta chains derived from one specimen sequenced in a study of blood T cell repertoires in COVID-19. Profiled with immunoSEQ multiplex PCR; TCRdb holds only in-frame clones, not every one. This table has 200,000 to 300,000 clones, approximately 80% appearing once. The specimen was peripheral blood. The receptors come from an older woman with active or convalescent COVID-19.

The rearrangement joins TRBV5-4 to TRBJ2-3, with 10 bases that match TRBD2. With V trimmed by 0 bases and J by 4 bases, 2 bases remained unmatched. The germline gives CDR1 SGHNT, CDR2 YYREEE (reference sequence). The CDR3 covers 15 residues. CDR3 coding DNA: TGTGCCAGCAGCTTGGCTAGCGGGAGACCAGATACGCAGTATTTT. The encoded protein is CASSLASGRPDTQYF.

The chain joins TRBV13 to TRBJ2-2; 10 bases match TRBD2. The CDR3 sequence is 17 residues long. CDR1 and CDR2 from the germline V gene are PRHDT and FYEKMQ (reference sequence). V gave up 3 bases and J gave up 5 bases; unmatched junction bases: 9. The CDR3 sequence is CASSLAAGGPGTGELFF. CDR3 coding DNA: TGTGCCAGCAGCTTGGCAGCGGGAGGGCCTGGGACCGGGGAGCTGTTTTTT.

The CDR3 DNA is TGTGCCAGCAGCCACCACAGGGGACCAACAACTAATGAAAAACTGTTTTTT. Its translation is CASSHHRGPTTNEKLFF. The J gene is TRBJ1-4, the V gene TRBV7-9, with 7 positions matching TRBD1. Losses at the gene ends were 5 bases for V and 0 bases for J; bases not matched to a gene: 9. Per germline, CDR1 SEHNR and CDR2 FQNEAQ (reference sequence). The CDR3 runs to 17 residues.

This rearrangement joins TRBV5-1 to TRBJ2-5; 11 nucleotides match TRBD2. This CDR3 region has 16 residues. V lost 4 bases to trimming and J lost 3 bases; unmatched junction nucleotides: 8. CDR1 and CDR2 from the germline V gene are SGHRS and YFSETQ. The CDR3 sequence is CASSILGTSGEETQYF. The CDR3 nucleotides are TGCGCCAGCAGCATCCTAGGGACTAGCGGCGAAGAGACCCAGTACTTC.

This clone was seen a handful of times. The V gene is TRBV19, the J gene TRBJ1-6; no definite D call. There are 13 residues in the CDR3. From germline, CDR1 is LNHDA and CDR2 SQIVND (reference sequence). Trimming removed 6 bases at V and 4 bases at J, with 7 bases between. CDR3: CASSLSYNSPLHF. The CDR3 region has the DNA TGTGCCAGTAGCCTTTCGTATAATTCACCCCTCCACTTT.

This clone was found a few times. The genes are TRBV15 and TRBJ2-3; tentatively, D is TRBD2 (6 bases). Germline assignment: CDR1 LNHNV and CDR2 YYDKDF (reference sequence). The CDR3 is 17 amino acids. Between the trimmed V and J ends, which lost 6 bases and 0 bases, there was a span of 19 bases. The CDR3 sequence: CATRSRDSRTSTDTQYF. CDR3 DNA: TGTGCCACCAGATCACGGGACTCCCGAACCAGCACAGATACGCAGTATTTT.

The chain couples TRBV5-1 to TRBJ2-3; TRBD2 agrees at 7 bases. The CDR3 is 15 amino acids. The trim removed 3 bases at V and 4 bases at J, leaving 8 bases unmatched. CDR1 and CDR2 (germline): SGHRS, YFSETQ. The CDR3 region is CASSSLAGDADTQYF. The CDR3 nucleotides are TGCGCCAGCAGCTCTCTCGCGGGAGACGCAGATACGCAGTATTTT.

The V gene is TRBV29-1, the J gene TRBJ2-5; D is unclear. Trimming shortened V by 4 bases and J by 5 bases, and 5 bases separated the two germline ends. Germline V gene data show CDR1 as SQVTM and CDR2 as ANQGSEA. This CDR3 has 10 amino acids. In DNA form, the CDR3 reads TGCAGCGTTGCAGTGGAGACCCAGTACTTC. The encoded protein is CSVAVETQYF.

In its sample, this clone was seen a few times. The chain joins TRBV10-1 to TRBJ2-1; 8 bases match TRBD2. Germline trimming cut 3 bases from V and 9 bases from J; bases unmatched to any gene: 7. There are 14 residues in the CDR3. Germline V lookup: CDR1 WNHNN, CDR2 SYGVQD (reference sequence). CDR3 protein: CASSEGTRIGEQFF. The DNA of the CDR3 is TGCGCCAGCAGTGAAGGGACTAGAATAGGTGAGCAGTTCTTC.

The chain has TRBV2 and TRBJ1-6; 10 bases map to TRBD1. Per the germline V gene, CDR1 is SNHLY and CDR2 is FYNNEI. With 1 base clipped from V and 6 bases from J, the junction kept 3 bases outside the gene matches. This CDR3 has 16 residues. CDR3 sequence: CASSEVRTGGNSPLHF. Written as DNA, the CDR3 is TGTGCCAGCAGTGAAGTAAGGACAGGGGGTAATTCACCCCTCCACTTT.

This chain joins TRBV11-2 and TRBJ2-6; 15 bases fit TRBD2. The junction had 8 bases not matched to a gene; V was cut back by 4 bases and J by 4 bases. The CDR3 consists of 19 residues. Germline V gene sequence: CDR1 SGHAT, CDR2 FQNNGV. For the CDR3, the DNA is TGTGCCAGCAGCTCATTCGGACTAGCGGGGGGGCCGGGGGCCAACGTCCTGACTTTC. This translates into CASSSFGLAGGPGANVLTF.

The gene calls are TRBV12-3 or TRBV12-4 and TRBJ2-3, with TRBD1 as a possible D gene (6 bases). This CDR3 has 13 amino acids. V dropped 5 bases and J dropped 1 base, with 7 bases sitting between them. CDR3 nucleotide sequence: TGTGCCAGCAGTAGACAGGGCACAGATACGCAGTATTTT. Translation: CASSRQGTDTQYF.

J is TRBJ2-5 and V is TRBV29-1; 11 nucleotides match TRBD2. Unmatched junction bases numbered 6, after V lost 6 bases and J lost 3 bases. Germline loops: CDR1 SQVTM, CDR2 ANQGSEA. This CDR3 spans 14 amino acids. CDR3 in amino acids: CSVGVAGGKETQYF. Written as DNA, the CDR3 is TGCAGCGTCGGGGTAGCGGGGGGGAAAGAGACCCAGTACTTC. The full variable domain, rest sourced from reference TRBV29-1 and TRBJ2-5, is SAVISQKPSRDICQRGTSLTIQCQVDSQVTMMFWYRQQPGQSLTLIATANQGSEATYESGFVIDKFPISRPNLTFSTLTVSNMSPEDSSIYLCSVGVAGGKETQYFGPGTRLLVL.

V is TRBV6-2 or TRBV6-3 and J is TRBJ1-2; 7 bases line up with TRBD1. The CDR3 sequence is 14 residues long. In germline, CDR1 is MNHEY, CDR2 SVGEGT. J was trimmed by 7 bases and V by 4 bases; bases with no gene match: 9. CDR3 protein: CASSSTDRVGGYTF. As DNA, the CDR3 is TGTGCCAGCAGTTCAACAGACAGGGTGGGTGGCTACACCTTC.

The DNA of the CDR3 is TGTGCCAGCAGCGCGAGAGGGGCGGGGGCGATTACCGGGGAGCTGTTTTTT. Amino acids: CASSARGAGAITGELFF. The chain has TRBV9 and TRBJ2-2, with D maybe TRBD2 (7 bases). CDR1 and CDR2 from the germline V gene are SGDLS and YYNGEE. The CDR3 is made up of 17 amino acids. The V gene lost 3 bases and the J gene lost 5 bases, with 20 bases spanning the gap. Looking up the rest from reference TRBV9 and TRBJ2-2 gives the full variable domain: DSGVTQTPKHLITATGQRVTLRCSPRSGDLSVYWYQQSLDQGLQFLIQYYNGEERAKGNILERFSAQQFPDLHSELNLSSLELGDSALYFCASSARGAGAITGELFFGEGSRLTVL.

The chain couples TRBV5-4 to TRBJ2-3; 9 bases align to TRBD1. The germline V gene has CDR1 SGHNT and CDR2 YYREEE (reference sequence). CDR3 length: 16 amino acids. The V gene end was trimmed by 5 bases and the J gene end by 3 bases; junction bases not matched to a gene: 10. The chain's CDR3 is CASSSRTGEGTDTQYF. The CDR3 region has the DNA TGTGCCAGCAGTTCTCGGACAGGGGAGGGGACAGATACGCAGTATTTT.

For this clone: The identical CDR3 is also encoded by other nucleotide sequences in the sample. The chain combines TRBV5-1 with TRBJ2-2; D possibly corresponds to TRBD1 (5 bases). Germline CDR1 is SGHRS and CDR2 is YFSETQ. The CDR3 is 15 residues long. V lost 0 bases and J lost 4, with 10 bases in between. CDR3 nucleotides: TGCGCCAGCAGCTTGGGGCAGGGAAGCACCGGGGAGCTGTTTTTT. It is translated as CASSLGQGSTGELFF.

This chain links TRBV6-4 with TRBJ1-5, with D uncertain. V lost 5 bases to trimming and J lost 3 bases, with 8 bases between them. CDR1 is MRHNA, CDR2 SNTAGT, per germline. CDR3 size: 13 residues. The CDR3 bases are TGTGCCAGCAGTCAGGAATACAATCAGCCCCAGCATTTT. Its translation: CASSQEYNQPQHF.

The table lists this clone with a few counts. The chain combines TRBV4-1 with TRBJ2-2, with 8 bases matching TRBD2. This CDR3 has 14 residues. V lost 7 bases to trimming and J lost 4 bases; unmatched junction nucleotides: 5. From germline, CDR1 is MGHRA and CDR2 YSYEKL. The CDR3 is CASMAGGGTGELFF. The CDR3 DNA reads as TGCGCCAGCATGGCGGGAGGCGGCACCGGGGAGCTGTTTTTT.

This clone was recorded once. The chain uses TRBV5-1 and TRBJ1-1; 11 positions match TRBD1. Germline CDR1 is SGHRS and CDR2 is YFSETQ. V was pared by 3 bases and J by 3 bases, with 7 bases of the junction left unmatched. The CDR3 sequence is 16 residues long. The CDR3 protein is CASSWGPGQGDTEAFF. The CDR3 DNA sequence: TGCGCCAGCAGCTGGGGACCGGGACAGGGGGACACTGAAGCTTTCTTT.

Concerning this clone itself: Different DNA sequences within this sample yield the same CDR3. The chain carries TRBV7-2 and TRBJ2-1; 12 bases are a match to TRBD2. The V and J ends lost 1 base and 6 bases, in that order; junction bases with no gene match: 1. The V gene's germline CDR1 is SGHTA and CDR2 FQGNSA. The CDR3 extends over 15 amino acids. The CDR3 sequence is CASSLGLAGVNEQFF. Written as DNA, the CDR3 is TGTGCCAGCAGCTTAGGACTAGCGGGGGTCAATGAGCAGTTCTTC.